This T cell receptor (beta chain) stems from a study of control samples from healthy donors and cancer patients. Assay: immunoSEQ multiplex PCR; the TCRdb copy retains only in-frame clones and omits some. The table lists roughly 120,000 clones, about 92% of them singletons. The CDR3 is made up of 17 amino acids. J was trimmed by 4 bases and V by 4 bases; bases with no gene match: 12. CDR1 SGHVS and CDR2 FNYEAQ come from the germline V gene. Sequencing was done on a sample of PBMCs. The chain uses TRBV7-6 and TRBJ2-1; 8 nucleotides agree with TRBD2. The sequence derives from a man aged 45 to 65 with head and neck cancer. CDR3 sequence: CASSSRLSGGAYNEQFF. Written as DNA, the CDR3 is TGTGCCAGCAGCTCCCGACTCAGCGGGGGAGCGTACAATGAGCAGTTCTTC.